What follows are 29 T cell receptor beta chains derived from one specimen sequenced in a study of tumor and adjacent non-tumor tissue in lung cancer. A modified ARM-PCR protocol with three rounds of nested PCR amplified TCRbeta. TCRdb itself ran the multiplex PCR reads through MiXCR, one entry per CDR3 protein. Of tens of thousands of distinct CDR3 sequences listed, more than 55% are singletons. No cell sorting was done before RNA was extracted from the tissue. The normal lung tissue was taken more than 3 cm from the tumor edge. Sequencing input: distant non-tumor lung tissue. These receptor sequences come from a woman in her 70s with non-small cell lung cancer.

This clonotype was detected many times. J is TRBJ2-7 and V is TRBV6-6, with TRBD1 matching 7 bases. The V gene end was trimmed by 6 bases and the J gene end by 3 bases; junction bases not matched to a gene: 2. CDR3 length: 12 amino acids. CDR1 is MNHNY, CDR2 SVGAGI, per germline (reference sequence). The CDR3 DNA reads TGTGCCAGCAGGGACAGGAACTACGAGCAGTACTTC. Protein sequence: CASRDRNYEQYF.

This chain connects TRBV20-1 to TRBJ2-7; TRBD2 aligns across 10 bases. J lost 9 bases, V lost 6 bases, and 20 bases had no gene match. CDR3 length equals 16 residues. CDR1 and CDR2 from the germline V gene are DFQATT and SNEGSKA (reference sequence). In DNA form, the CDR3 reads TGCAGTGCCAGTTCCGGACTAGCGGAGGGTAAGGATGGGCAGTACTTC. This translates into CSASSGLAEGKDGQYF.

On this clonotype: Germline is not matched at one junction end, which may reflect a read error. The chain couples TRBV28 to TRBJ2-4; 8 bases map to TRBD2. Germline lookup yields CDR1 MDHEN and CDR2 SYDVKM. There are 17 residues in the CDR3. The CDR3 sequence is CVSRDGGDTLAKNIQYF. The CDR3 DNA reads as TGTGTCAGCAGAGACGGGGGGGACACATTAGCCAAAAACATTCAGTACTTC.

Worth noting for this clonotype: It is likely a read error, because the conserved phenylalanine at the end of the CDR3 is missing. The DNA is omitted, as the CDR3 cannot be located on it reliably, and the CDR3 follows TCRdb's listing. CDR3 sequence: CAIGAGSLFQETRYL. The J gene is TRBJ2-5, the V gene TRBV10-3; the table assigns TRBD1, which was not confirmed against the DNA. In germline, CDR1 is ENHRY, CDR2 SYGVKD. Ends included, the CDR3 has 15 residues.

Worth noting for this clonotype: This may be a read error: a much more frequent sequence differs by one nucleotide. This rearrangement joins TRBV30 to TRBJ1-1; D may be TRBD1 (6 bases). The CDR3 loop spans 13 amino acids. Germline CDR1 GTSNPN, CDR2 SVGIG (reference sequence). CDR3 sequence reads: CAWAGDLGTEAFF. The CDR3 DNA reads TGTGCTTGGGCAGGGGACCTGGGCACTGAAGCTTTCTTT.

The CDR3 nucleotides read TGTACCAACATCCAGACTAGCGGGAACTCCTACAATGAGCAGTTCTTC. Encoded protein: CTNIQTSGNSYNEQFF. The chain is built from TRBV6-6 and TRBJ2-1; 11 positions agree with TRBD2. Per germline, CDR1 MNHNY and CDR2 SVGAGI (reference sequence). This CDR3 comprises 16 residues.

This sequence joins TRBV11-3 and TRBJ1-1, with D perhaps matching TRBD1 (5 bases). V dropped 0 bases and J dropped 7 bases, with 12 bases sitting between them. Germline values: CDR1 SGHNT, CDR2 YENEEA. CDR3 size: 14 residues. Written as DNA, the CDR3 is TGTGCCAGCAGCTTAGAAGTTGGGGGGTGTGAAGCTTTCTTT. It translates to CASSLEVGGCEAFF. The whole variable domain, filled in from reference TRBV11-3 and TRBJ1-1, reads EAGVVQSPRYKIIEKKQPVAFWCNPISGHNTLYWYLQNLGQGPELLIRYENEEAVDDSQLPKDRFSAERLKGVDSTLKIQPAELGDSAVYLCASSLEVGGCEAFFGQGTRLTVV.

The chain recombines TRBV4-1 with TRBJ1-2, with TRBD1 as a possible D gene (6 bases). CDR1 MGHRA and CDR2 YSYEKL come from the germline V gene. V lost 3 bases, J lost 8 bases, and 16 bases lay in between. The CDR3 is 14 residues long. CDR3 sequence (DNA): TGCGCCAGCAGCCAGGTCAGGGGATTAGGCGGCTACACCTTC. It is translated as CASSQVRGLGGYTF.

Notes on this clonotype: Since a much larger clone is just one base distant, this may be a read error. V gene TRBV12-3 or TRBV12-4 combines with J gene TRBJ2-7; D assignment may be TRBD1 or TRBD2 (10 bases each). The CDR3 has 13 residues. The CDR3 DNA follows: TGTGTCAGCGGGGGGGACAGGGGTTACGAGCAGTACTTC. Translation gives CVSGGDRGYEQYF.

This clonotype was seen at least ten times. V usage is TRBV7-8 and J usage is TRBJ2-3; 10 positions agree with TRBD2. CDR1 and CDR2 from the germline V gene are SGHVS and FQNEAQ. The CDR3 covers 18 residues. J gave up 5 bases and V 5 bases, and 16 bases lay outside the gene matches. CDR3 coding DNA: TGTGCCAGCAGCCCGACATCCCACCTAGCGGGAGTGGGAGATACGCAGTATTTT. It yields the protein CASSPTSHLAGVGDTQYF.

This chain joins TRBV4-1 and TRBJ2-1, with D possibly called TRBD1 or TRBD2 (5 bases each). The V end lost 3 bases, the J end lost 6 bases, and 15 bases lay between the germline ends. The CDR3 spans 15 residues. Germline lookup yields CDR1 MGHRA and CDR2 YSYEKL. CDR3 nucleotides: TGCGCCAGCAGCCACGTCCGGGGCAGAGGCAATGAGCAGTTCTTC. This translates into CASSHVRGRGNEQFF.

Notes on this clonotype: Here the CDR3 omits its conserved ending phenylalanine or tryptophan, so a read error is the likely source. The DNA is left out, because the CDR3 cannot be placed on it with certainty; the CDR3 is given as TCRdb lists it. V and J are TRBV29-1 and TRBJ2-1; TRBD2 is the table's D call, not checked against the DNA. Both ends counted, the CDR3 spans 13 residues. The V gene's germline CDR1 is SQVTM and CDR2 ANQGSEA. CDR3: CSVRLDSVNVQIS.

As for this clonotype: This CDR3 is missing its conserved last phenylalanine or tryptophan, likely due to a read error. V and J are TRBV5-4 and TRBJ1-1; a possible D gene is TRBD1 (6 bases). Germline V gives CDR1 SGHNT, CDR2 YYREEE (reference sequence). The CDR3 length is 13 residues. The CDR3 DNA is TGTACCAGCAGCTTGGACAGGAACACTGAAGCTTTCGTT. Translated: CTSSLDRNTEAFV.

As regards this clonotype: A junction boundary mismatches the germline segment, possibly from a read error. The chain has TRBV29-1 and TRBJ2-3; 9 bases line up with TRBD1. Germline V gene lookup returns CDR1 SQVTM and CDR2 ANQGSEA. The CDR3 is 15 residues long. The CDR3 coding sequence is TGCATCGTTGAAATGGACAGGGGAATTTCACATACGCAGTATTTT. It specifies CIVEMDRGISHTQYF.

The rearrangement uses TRBV6-6 and TRBJ2-7; D ambiguous. This CDR3 region has 15 residues. Trimming removed 0 bases at V and 5 bases at J, with 14 bases between. CDR1 is MNHNY and CDR2 is SVGAGI in the germline V gene (reference sequence). The CDR3 reads CASSYSVGRMHEQYF. The CDR3 nucleotides read TGTGCCAGCAGTTACTCTGTCGGCAGGATGCACGAGCAGTACTTC.

The chain combines TRBV29-1 with TRBJ2-7; D is undetermined. The CDR3 has 11 residues. The germline CDR1 and CDR2 sequences are SQVTM and ANQGSEA. CDR3 region: CILEDSYEQYF. The DNA of the CDR3 is TGCATCCTTGAAGATTCTTACGAGCAGTACTTC.

Regarding this clonotype: Relative to the germline gene, one junction end is altered; a read error may explain this. This chain joins TRBV11-1 and TRBJ2-7; no clear D gene. The CDR3 spans 14 residues. Germline CDR1 and CDR2: SGHAT and FQDESV (reference sequence). CDR3 loop: CASSFEVGRYEQHF. In nucleotides, the CDR3 is TGTGCCAGCAGTTTCGAAGTGGGTCGGTACGAGCAGCACTTC.

Note on this clonotype: Relative to the germline gene, one junction end is altered; a read error may explain this. This rearrangement joins TRBV16 to TRBJ2-6; TRBD1 is a possible D gene (5 bases). There are 16 residues in the CDR3. Germline CDR1 is KGHSY and CDR2 is FQNENV. As DNA, the CDR3 is TGTGCCAGCACCATGAGAGGTCGTACTGGGGCCAACATCCTGACTTTC. This translates into CASTMRGRTGANILTF.

This clonotype has just a few counts. The genes are TRBV20-1 and TRBJ2-5, with unresolved D. The germline V gene has CDR1 DFQATT and CDR2 SNEGSKA (reference sequence). The CDR3 covers 16 residues. V was pared by 5 bases and J by 5 bases, with 24 bases between. CDR3 sequence: CSASPTWASRFETQYF. The CDR3 DNA follows: TGCAGTGCTTCCCCAACCTGGGCGAGTCGGTTTGAGACCCAGTACTTC.

This clonotype was seen once. Lacking the conserved final phenylalanine or tryptophan, this CDR3 likely reflects a read error. This sequence joins TRBV4-2 and TRBJ2-5; TRBD1 might be the D (6 bases). Germline values: CDR1 LGHNA, CDR2 YNFKEQ. This CDR3 contains 15 residues. CDR3: CASSQDTGIMETQYL. DNA of the CDR3: TGTGCTAGCAGCCAAGATACAGGGATCATGGAGACCCAGTACCTC.

In this sample, this clonotype turned up a few times. This rearrangement joins TRBV28 to TRBJ2-1; TRBD2 aligns across 7 bases. The CDR3 extends over 15 amino acids. The J segment lost 7 bases and the V segment lost 7 bases, leaving 13 bases of the junction unmatched. Germline CDR1 MDHEN, CDR2 SYDVKM. The chain's CDR3 is CASIPIGTTLNEQFF. For the CDR3, the DNA is TGTGCCAGCATCCCCATCGGGACTACTTTAAATGAGCAGTTCTTC.

Remarks on this clonotype: It may be a read error: a sequence one base away is much more abundant. The genes are TRBV5-6 and TRBJ2-1; perhaps TRBD2 as D (6 bases). V was clipped by 1 base and J by 1 base, with 12 bases between them. Germline loops: CDR1 SGHDT, CDR2 YYEEEE. This CDR3 contains 16 residues. The CDR3 bases are TGTGCCAGCAGCTTGCAAGAGGGACTGTCCTACAATGAGCAGTTCTTC. Its translation is CASSLQEGLSYNEQFF. Complete variable domain (other parts from reference TRBV5-6 and TRBJ2-1): DAGVTQSPTHLIKTRGQQVTLRCSPKSGHDTVSWYQQALGQGPQFIFQYYEEEERQRGNFPDRFSGHQFPNYSSELNVNALLLGDSALYLCASSLQEGLSYNEQFFGPGTRLTVL.

In the case of this clonotype: The junction shows a germline mismatch at one end, possibly a read error. V usage is TRBV10-1 and J usage is TRBJ2-2; 10 bases map to TRBD2. Germline V CDR1 and CDR2: WNHNN, SYGVQD (reference sequence). This CDR3 has 16 residues. The CDR3 loop is CARSLLAGEDTGELFF. CDR3 DNA sequence: TGTGCCAGAAGCTTGCTAGCGGGAGAGGACACCGGGGAGCTGTTTTTT.

Regarding this clonotype: A much larger clone is a single base away; this may be a read error. The chain uses TRBV5-5 and TRBJ2-1; D unresolved. The CDR3 has 12 amino acids. Trimming cost V 4 bases and J 15 bases, with 17 bases left between them. CDR1 SGHKS and CDR2 YYEKEE come from the germline V gene (reference sequence). In nucleotides, the CDR3 is TGTGCCAGCAGCATGTCATTGGGTGGTCGGTTCTTC. Translated: CASSMSLGGRFF.

This clonotype was detected a few times. The rearrangement links TRBV15 to TRBJ2-5, with TRBD2 matching 13 bases. Trimming cost V 1 base and J 5 bases; bases outside gene matches: 4. CDR3 length: 16 amino acids. Germline CDR1 and CDR2: LNHNV and YYDKDF (reference sequence). The CDR3 here is CATSRGTSGRGETQYF. The CDR3 bases are TGTGCCACCAGCAGAGGGACTAGCGGGAGAGGTGAGACCCAGTACTTC.

By sample fraction, this clonotype is medium-sized. The chain recombines TRBV12-3 or TRBV12-4 with TRBJ2-1; D unresolved. The CDR3 covers 12 residues. Between the trimmed V and J ends, which lost 4 bases and 4 bases, there was a span of 5 bases. The CDR3 protein is CASSWGYNEQFF. The CDR3 DNA is TGTGCCAGCAGTTGGGGTTACAATGAGCAGTTCTTC.

The V gene is TRBV2, the J gene TRBJ2-7; D is perhaps TRBD2 (6 bases). Trimming cost V 1 base and J 0 bases, with 13 bases left between them. CDR3 length: 16 residues. Germline V CDR1 and CDR2: SNHLY, FYNNEI. The CDR3 region has the DNA TGTGCCAGCAGTGAAGTCATAATAGCGGACTCCTACGAGCAGTACTTC. Its translation is CASSEVIIADSYEQYF.

For this clonotype: Germline is not matched at one junction end, which may reflect a read error. V and J are TRBV6-6 and TRBJ2-3; D unresolved. This CDR3 is built from 16 residues. Germline V CDR1 and CDR2: MNHNY, SVGAGI (reference sequence). CDR3 amino acids: CASSYSVPEFTYTQYF. The CDR3 DNA reads TGTGCCAGCAGTTACTCCGTTCCAGAATTCACATATACGCAGTACTTT.

Concerning this clonotype itself: An end of the junction does not agree with germline; a read error may underlie this. This sequence joins TRBV27 and TRBJ2-2; D call uncertain. There are 16 residues in the CDR3. CDR1 and CDR2 from the germline V gene are MNHEY and SMNVEV (reference sequence). The CDR3 DNA reads TGTGCCAGCGGTTTAGAGGCCATTCCGGTCCCCGGGGAGCTGTTTTTT. It yields the protein CASGLEAIPVPGELFF.